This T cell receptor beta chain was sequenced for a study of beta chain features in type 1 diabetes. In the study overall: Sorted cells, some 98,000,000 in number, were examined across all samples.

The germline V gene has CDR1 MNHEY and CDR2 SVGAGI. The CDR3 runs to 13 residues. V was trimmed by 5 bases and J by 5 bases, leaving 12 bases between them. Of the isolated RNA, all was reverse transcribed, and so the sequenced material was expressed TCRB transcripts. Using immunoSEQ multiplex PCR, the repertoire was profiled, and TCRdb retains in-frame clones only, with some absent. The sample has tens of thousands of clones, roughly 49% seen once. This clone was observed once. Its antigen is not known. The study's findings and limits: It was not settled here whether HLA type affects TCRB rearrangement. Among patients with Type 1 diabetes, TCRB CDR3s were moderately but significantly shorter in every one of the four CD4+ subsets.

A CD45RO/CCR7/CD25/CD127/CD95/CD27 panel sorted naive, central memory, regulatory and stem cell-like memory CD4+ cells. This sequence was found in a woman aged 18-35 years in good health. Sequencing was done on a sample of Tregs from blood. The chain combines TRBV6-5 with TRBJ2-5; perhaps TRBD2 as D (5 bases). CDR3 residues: CASSPLAAETQYF. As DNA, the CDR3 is TGTGCCAGCAGTCCCCTAGCCGCGGAGACCCAGTACTTC.